These T cell receptor beta chains were read from a single sample in a study of Graves' ophthalmopathy and Graves' hyperthyroidism. From the multiplex PCR reads, TCRdb called clonotypes with MiXCR, one entry per CDR3 protein. The repertoire holds 600,000 to 950,000 distinct CDR3 sequences, with 40% as singletons. Input material: peripheral blood. The origin of the receptors is an adult man with Graves' ophthalmopathy. The CDR3 runs from the conserved cysteine through the conserved F or W. Fields, in order: V gene, clone size, CDR3 length, D gene, J gene, CDR3 protein, CDR3 DNA. D genes are given only for firm matches. Clone size appears in some rows only: once, few, many, or a class for an expanded clone.

TRBV11-2	.	11	.	TRBJ1-2	CASSRAFGYTF	TGTGCCAGCAGCCGGGCTTTCGGCTACACCTTC
TRBV7-7	many	12	.	TRBJ2-2	CASSPNTEELFF	TGTGCCAGCAGCCCCAACACCGAGGAGCTGTTTTTT
TRBV29-1	.	11	TRBD1	TRBJ1-2	CSVLTGVGYAF	TGCAGCGTCCTGACAGGGGTTGGCTACGCCTTC
TRBV14	.	15	.	TRBJ2-7	CASSQEVGFPYEQYF	TGTGCCAGCAGCCAAGAAGTCGGGTTTCCCTACGAGCAGTACTTC
TRBV7-8	many	13	.	TRBJ2-7	CASSLQFAYEQYF	TGTGCCAGCAGCCTACAGTTCGCCTACGAGCAGTACTTC
TRBV9	many	13	.	TRBJ2-7	CASSGAGAYEQYF	TGTGCCAGCAGCGGGGCAGGGGCCTACGAGCAGTACTTC
TRBV7-9	few	13	.	TRBJ1-1	CASSLFRATEAFF	TGTGCCAGCAGCTTATTCCGGGCCACTGAAGCTTTCTTT
TRBV7-9	many	14	.	TRBJ2-2	CASTSVPETGELFF	TGTGCCAGCACCTCCGTCCCCGAGACCGGGGAGCTGTTTTTT
TRBV20-1	.	17	TRBD2	TRBJ2-7	CSAVEPKGLAGTYEQYF	TGCAGTGCTGTAGAGCCAAAGGGACTAGCGGGGACTTACGAGCAGTACTTC
TRBV7-9	.	14	TRBD2	TRBJ2-5	CASSKAGLQETQYF	TGTGCCAGCAGTAAAGCGGGGTTACAGGAGACCCAGTACTTC
TRBV25-1	.	14	TRBD1	TRBJ2-5	CASSPTGGHQPQYF	TGTGCCAGCAGCCCGACAGGGGGACATCAGCCCCAGTACTTC
TRBV9	.	15	.	TRBJ1-3	CASSAGRGSGNTIYF	TGCGCCAGCAGTGCCGGGAGGGGGTCTGGAAACACCATATATTTT
TRBV28	few	14	TRBD1	TRBJ1-2	CAVETPGQLNGYTF	TGTGCCGTTGAGACTCCGGGACAGCTAAATGGCTACACCTTC
TRBV5-1	.	17	.	TRBJ1-1	CASSSRVRTTSNTEAFF	TGCGCCAGCAGCTCCCGTGTGAGGACAACATCGAACACTGAAGCTTTCTTT
TRBV6-6	many	13	TRBD1	TRBJ1-2	CASRQGQVYGYTF	TGTGCCAGCAGACAGGGACAGGTCTATGGCTACACCTTC
TRBV20-1	.	16	.	TRBJ1-6	CSASSGISSYNSPLHF	TGCAGTGCTAGTTCAGGGATCAGCTCCTATAATTCACCCCTCCACTTT
TRBV19	once	17	.	TRBJ1-6	CASSMAFFRRKNSPLHF	TGTGCCAGTAGTATGGCTTTCTTCCGGAGAAAGAATTCACCCCTCCACTTT
TRBV19	once	14	TRBD1	TRBJ1-1	CASSRTGGRSEAFF	TGTGCCAGTAGTCGGACAGGGGGCCGGAGTGAAGCTTTCTTT
TRBV10-3	many	13	.	TRBJ1-5	CAIRQARNQPQHF	TGTGCCATCAGGCAGGCACGAAATCAGCCCCAGCATTTT
TRBV12-3/TRBV12-4	once	14	.	TRBJ2-7	CASGTQANSYEQYF	TGTGCCAGCGGGACACAGGCTAACTCCTACGAGCAGTACTTC
TRBV7-3	few	16	.	TRBJ2-1	CASSPYETGSYNEQFF	TGTGCCAGCAGCCCATACGAGACAGGCTCCTACAATGAGCAGTTCTTC
TRBV9	once	13	.	TRBJ2-7	CASSVRVDNEQYF	TGTGCCAGCAGCGTAAGGGTTGACAATGAGCAGTACTTC
TRBV7-9	.	15	.	TRBJ2-5	CASRLEILDKETQYF	TGTGCCAGCAGGCTGGAGATTCTGGACAAAGAGACCCAGTACTTC
TRBV4-1	.	15	.	TRBJ1-5	CASSQVMEVGQPQHF	TGCGCCAGCAGCCAAGTTATGGAGGTTGGTCAGCCCCAGCATTTT
TRBV7-2	few	15	.	TRBJ2-5	CASSKGMTGRETQYF	TGTGCCAGCAGCAAAGGGATGACAGGCCGTGAGACCCAGTACTTC
TRBV29-1	many	13	.	TRBJ2-7	CSVGGGRDYEQYF	TGCAGCGTTGGAGGGGGAAGGGACTACGAGCAGTACTTC
TRBV10-3	.	14	TRBD1	TRBJ1-1	CAISGGQVAGEAFF	TGCGCCATCAGTGGCGGACAGGTTGCCGGTGAAGCTTTCTTT
TRBV9	few	15	TRBD2	TRBJ2-7	CASSGGSGGSYEQYF	TGTGCCAGCAGCGGAGGTAGCGGGGGATCCTACGAGCAGTACTTC
TRBV7-6	.	13	.	TRBJ2-5	CASSLVGEKTQNF	TGTGCCAGCAGCTTGGTTGGCGAAAAGACCCAGAACTTC
TRBV10-3	.	19	TRBD1	TRBJ2-6	CASSPNIGQGASGANVLTF	TGTGCCAGCAGCCCAAATATCGGACAGGGGGCATCCGGGGCCAACGTCCTGACTTTC
TRBV10-3	many	12	.	TRBJ1-2	CAISEIQADYTF	TGTGCCATCAGTGAGATCCAGGCCGACTACACCTTC
TRBV7-2	many	15	TRBD1	TRBJ1-5	CASSETGVRNQPQHF	TGTGCCAGCAGCGAAACAGGGGTCCGCAATCAGCCCCAGCATTTT
TRBV7-9	many	13	.	TRBJ1-2	CASSLRSGVDYTF	TGTGCCAGCAGCTTAAGGTCCGGGGTCGACTACACCTTC
TRBV20-1	.	14	.	TRBJ1-5	CSAREGASNQPQHF	TGCAGTGCTAGAGAAGGGGCCAGCAATCAGCCCCAGCATTTT
TRBV2	many	16	.	TRBJ1-5	CASSQRTLRGNQPQHF	TGTGCCAGCAGTCAGCGGACCCTCCGGGGCAATCAGCCCCAGCATTTT
TRBV7-3	few	18	TRBD1	TRBJ1-2	CASSQDLPRTGLNYGYTF	TGTGCCAGCAGCCAAGATCTCCCTAGGACAGGACTTAACTATGGCTACACCTTC
TRBV20-1	.	13	.	TRBJ1-2	CSASTHGNYGYTF	TGCAGTGCTAGTACCCACGGAAACTATGGCTACACCTTC
TRBV29-1	.	15	TRBD1	TRBJ1-4	CSVETQGGSNEKLFF	TGCAGCGTTGAGACGCAGGGGGGCTCTAATGAAAAACTGTTTTTT
TRBV10-2	many	14	.	TRBJ1-2	CASSEAPRDYGYTF	TGCGCCAGCAGTGAAGCTCCAAGGGACTATGGCTACACCTTC
TRBV29-1	.	15	TRBD2	TRBJ2-6	CSVRDGGAGANVLTF	TGCAGCGTAAGGGATGGGGGGGCTGGGGCCAACGTCCTGACTTTC
TRBV7-2	few	15	TRBD2	TRBJ2-7	CASRQFGGSSYEQYF	TGTGCCAGCAGACAATTCGGGGGGAGCTCCTACGAGCAGTACTTC
TRBV20-1	.	14	.	TRBJ1-4	CSARDGGAGGKLFF	TGCAGTGCTAGAGATGGGGGCGCGGGGGGAAAACTGTTTTTT